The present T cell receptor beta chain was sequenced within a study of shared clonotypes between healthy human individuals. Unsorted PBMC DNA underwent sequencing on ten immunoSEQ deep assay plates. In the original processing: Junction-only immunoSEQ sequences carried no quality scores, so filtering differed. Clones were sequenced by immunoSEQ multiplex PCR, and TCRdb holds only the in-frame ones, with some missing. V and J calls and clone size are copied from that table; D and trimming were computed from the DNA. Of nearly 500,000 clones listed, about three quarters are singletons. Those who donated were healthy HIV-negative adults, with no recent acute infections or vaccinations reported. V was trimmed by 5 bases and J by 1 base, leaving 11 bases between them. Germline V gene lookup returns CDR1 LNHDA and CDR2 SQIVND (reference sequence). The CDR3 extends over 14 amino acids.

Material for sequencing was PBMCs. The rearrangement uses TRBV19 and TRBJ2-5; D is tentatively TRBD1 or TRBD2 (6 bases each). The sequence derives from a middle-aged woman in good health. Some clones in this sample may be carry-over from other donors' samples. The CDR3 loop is CASSPGDIQETQYF. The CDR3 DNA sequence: TGTGCCAGTAGTCCGGGGGACATCCAAGAGACCCAGTACTTC.